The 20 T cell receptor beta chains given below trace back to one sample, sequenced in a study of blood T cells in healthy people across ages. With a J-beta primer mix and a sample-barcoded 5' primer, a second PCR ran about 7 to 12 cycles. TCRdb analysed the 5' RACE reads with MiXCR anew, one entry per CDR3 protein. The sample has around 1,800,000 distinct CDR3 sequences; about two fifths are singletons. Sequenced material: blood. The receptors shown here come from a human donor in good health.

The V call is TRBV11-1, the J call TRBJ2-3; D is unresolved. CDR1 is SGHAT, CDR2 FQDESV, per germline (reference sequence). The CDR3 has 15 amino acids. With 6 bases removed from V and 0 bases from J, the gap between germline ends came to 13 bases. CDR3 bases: TGTGCCAGCAGAGGAACAGCCTCTAGCACAGATACGCAGTATTTT. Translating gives CASRGTASSTDTQYF.

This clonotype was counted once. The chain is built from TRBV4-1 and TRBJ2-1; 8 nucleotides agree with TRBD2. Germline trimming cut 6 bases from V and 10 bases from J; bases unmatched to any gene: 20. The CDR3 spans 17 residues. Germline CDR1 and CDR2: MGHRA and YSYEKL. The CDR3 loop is CASSFFGRGAGEGEQFF. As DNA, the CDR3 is TGCGCCAGCAGTTTTTTCGGGCGGGGGGCGGGGGAAGGAGAGCAGTTCTTC.

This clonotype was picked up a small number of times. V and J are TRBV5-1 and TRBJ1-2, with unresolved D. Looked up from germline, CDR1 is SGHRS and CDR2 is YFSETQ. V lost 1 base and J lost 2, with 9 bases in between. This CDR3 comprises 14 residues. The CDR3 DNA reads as TGCGCCAGCAGCTTGCAATCGGAAAACTATGGCTACACCTTC. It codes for CASSLQSENYGYTF.

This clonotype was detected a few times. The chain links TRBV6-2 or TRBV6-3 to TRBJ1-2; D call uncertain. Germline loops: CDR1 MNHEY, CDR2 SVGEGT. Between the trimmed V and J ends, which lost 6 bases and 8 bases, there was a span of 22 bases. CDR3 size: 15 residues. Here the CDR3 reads CASRPYTSYPRGYTF. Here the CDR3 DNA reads TGTGCCAGCAGACCTTACACGAGTTACCCTCGAGGCTACACCTTC.

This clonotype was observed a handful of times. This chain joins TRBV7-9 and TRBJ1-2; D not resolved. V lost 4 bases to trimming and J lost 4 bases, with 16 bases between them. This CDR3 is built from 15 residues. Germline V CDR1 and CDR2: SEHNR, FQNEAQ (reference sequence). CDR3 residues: CASSSIGEWGYGYTF. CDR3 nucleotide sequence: TGTGCCAGCAGCTCCATCGGGGAATGGGGCTATGGCTACACCTTC.

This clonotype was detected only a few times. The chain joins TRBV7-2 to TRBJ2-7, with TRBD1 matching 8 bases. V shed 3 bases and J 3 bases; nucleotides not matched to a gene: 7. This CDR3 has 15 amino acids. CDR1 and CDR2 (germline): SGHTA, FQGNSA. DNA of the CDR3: TGTGCCAGCAGCTTCACGACAGGGGCCTTCTACGAGCAGTACTTC. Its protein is CASSFTTGAFYEQYF.

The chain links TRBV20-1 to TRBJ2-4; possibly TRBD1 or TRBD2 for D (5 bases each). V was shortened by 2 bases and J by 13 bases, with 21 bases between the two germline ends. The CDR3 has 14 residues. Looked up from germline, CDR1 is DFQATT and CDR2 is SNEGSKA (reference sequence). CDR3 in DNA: TGCAGTGCTAGACCCTTTGGGGGATACAATGAGCAGTACTTC. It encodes CSARPFGGYNEQYF.

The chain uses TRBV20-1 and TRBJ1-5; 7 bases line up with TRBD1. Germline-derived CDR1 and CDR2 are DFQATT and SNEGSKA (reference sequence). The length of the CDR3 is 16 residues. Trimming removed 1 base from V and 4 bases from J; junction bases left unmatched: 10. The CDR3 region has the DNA TGCAGTGCTAGAGCTACGGGGACAGCACAAAATCAGCCCCAGCATTTT. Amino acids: CSARATGTAQNQPQHF.

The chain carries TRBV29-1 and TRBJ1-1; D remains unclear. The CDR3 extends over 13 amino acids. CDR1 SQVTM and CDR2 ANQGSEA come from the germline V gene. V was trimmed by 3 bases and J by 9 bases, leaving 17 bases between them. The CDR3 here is CSVDPTQTMKAFF. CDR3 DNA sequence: TGCAGCGTTGACCCTACCCAAACAATGAAAGCTTTCTTT. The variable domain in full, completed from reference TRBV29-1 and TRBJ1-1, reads SAVISQKPSRDICQRGTSLTIQCQVDSQVTMMFWYRQQPGQSLTLIATANQGSEATYESGFVIDKFPISRPNLTFSTLTVSNMSPEDSSIYLCSVDPTQTMKAFFGQGTRLTVV.

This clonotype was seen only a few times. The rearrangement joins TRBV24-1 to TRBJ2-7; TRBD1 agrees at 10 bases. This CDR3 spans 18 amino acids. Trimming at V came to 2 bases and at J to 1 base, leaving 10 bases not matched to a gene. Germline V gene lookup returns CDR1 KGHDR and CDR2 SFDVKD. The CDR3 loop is CATSDSPRQGARSYEQYF. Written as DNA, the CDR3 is TGTGCCACCAGTGATTCACCGCGACAGGGGGCCAGGTCCTACGAGCAGTACTTC.

The CDR3, as DNA: TGTGCCAGCAGCCAAGGGGCGACGGGGTATGGCTACACCTTC. As protein: CASSQGATGYGYTF. V gene TRBV3-1 combines with J gene TRBJ1-2; D call uncertain. Germline V gives CDR1 LGHDT, CDR2 YNNKEL (reference sequence). The V gene lost 1 base and the J gene lost 5 bases, with 11 bases spanning the gap. The CDR3 spans 14 residues.

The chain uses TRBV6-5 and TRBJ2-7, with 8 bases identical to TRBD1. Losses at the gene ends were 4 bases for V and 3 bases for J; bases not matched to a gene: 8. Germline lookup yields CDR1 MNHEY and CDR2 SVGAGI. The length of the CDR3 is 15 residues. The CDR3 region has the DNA TGTGCCAGCAGTTCCATCAGGGGGCCGTACTACGAGCAGTACTTC. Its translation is CASSSIRGPYYEQYF.

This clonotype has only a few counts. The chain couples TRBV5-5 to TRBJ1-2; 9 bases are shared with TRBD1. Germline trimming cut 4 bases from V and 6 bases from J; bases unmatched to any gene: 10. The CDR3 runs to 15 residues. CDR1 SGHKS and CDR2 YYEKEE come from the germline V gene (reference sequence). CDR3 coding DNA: TGTGCCAGCAGCCCTCCGGGACAGGGTGAGGATGGCTACACCTTC. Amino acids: CASSPPGQGEDGYTF.

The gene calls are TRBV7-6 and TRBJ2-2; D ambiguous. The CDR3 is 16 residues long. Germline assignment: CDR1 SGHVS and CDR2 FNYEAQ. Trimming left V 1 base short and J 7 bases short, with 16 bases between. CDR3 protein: CASSLEVGLGFGELFF. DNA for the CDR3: TGTGCCAGCAGCTTAGAAGTCGGCCTGGGGTTCGGGGAGCTGTTTTTT.

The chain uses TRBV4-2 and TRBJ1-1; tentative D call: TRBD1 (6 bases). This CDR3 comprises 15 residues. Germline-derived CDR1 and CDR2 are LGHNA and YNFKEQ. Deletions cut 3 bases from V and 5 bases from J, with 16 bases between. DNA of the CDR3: TGTGCCAGCAGCCACCCCCTAGGGGGGGAGACTGAAGCTTTCTTT. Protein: CASSHPLGGETEAFF.

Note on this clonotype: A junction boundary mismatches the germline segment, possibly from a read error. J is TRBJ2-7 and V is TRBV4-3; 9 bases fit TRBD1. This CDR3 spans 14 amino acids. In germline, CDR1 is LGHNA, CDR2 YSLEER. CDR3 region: CASSQTGGSDEQYF. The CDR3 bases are TGCGCCAGCAGCCAAACAGGGGGCTCCGACGAGCAGTACTTC.

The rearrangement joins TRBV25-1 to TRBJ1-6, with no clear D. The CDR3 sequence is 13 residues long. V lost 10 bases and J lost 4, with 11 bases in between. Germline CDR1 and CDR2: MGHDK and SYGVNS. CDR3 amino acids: CATGIAYNSPLHF. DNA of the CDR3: TGTGCCACCGGGATAGCATATAATTCACCCCTCCACTTT.

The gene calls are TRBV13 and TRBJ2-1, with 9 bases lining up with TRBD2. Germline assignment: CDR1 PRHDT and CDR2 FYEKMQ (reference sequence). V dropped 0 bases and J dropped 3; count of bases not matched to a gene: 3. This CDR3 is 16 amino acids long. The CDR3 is CASSLGWRGGYNEQFF. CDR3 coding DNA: TGTGCCAGCAGCTTAGGGTGGCGGGGGGGCTACAATGAGCAGTTCTTC.

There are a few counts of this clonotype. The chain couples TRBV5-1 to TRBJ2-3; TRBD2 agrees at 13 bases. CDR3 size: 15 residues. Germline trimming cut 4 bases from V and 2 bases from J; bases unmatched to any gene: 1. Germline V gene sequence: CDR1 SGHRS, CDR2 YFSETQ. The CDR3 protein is CASSTSGGVTDTQYF. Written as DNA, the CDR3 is TGCGCCAGCAGCACTAGCGGGGGGGTCACAGATACGCAGTATTTT.

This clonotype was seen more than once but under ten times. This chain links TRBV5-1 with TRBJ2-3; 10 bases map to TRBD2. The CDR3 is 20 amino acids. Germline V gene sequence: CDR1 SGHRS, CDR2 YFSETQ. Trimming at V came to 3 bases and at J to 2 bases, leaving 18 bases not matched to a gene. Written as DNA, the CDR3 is TGCGCCAGCAGCTGGGGAGTAGCGGGGGGCTCCCTGAAATTCACAGATACGCAGTATTTT. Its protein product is CASSWGVAGGSLKFTDTQYF.